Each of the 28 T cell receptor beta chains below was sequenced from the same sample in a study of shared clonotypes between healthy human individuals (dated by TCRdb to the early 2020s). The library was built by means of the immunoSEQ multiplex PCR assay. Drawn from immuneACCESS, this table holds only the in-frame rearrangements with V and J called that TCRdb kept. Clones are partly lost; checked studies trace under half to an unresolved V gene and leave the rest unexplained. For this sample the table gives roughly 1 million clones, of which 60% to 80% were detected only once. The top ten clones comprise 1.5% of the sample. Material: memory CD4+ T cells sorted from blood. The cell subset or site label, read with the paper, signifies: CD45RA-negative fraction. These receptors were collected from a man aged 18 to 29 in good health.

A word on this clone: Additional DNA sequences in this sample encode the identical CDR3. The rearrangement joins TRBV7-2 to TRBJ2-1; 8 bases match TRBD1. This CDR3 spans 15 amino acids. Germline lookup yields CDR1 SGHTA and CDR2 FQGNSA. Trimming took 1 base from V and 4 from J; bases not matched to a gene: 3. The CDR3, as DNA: TGTGCCAGCAGCTTAGACAGGGGGAGTTACAATGAGCAGTTCTTC. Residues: CASSLDRGSYNEQFF.

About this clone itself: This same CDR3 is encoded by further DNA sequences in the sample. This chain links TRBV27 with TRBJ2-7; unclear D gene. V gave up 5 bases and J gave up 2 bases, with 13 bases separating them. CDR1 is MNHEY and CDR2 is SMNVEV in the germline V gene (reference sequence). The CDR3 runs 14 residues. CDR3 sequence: CASSLDLGPYEQYF. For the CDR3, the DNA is TGTGCCAGCAGTCTAGATTTAGGCCCCTACGAGCAGTACTTC.

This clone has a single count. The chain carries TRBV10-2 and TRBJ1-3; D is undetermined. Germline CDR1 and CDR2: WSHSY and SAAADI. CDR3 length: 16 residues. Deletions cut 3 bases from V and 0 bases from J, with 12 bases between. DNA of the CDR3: TGCGCCAGCAGTGAATTGGGTCAGACCTCTGGAAACACCATATATTTT. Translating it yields CASSELGQTSGNTIYF.

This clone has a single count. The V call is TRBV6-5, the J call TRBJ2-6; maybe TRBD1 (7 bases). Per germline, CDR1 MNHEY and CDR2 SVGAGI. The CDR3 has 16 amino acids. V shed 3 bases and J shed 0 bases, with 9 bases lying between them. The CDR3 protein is CASSYQGGSGANVLTF. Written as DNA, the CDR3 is TGTGCCAGCAGTTATCAGGGGGGCTCTGGGGCCAACGTCCTGACTTTC.

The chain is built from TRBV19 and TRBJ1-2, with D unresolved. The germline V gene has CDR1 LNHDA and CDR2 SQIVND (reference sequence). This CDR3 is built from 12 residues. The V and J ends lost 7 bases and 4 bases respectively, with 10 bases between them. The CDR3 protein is CASNGYAYGYTF. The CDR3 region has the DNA TGTGCCAGTAACGGATACGCCTATGGCTACACCTTC. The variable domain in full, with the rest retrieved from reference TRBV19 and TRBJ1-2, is DGGITQSPKYLFRKEGQNVTLSCEQNLNHDAMYWYRQDPGQGLRLIYYSQIVNDFQKGDIAEGYSVSREKKESFPLTVTSAQKNPTAFYLCASNGYAYGYTFGSGTRLTVV.

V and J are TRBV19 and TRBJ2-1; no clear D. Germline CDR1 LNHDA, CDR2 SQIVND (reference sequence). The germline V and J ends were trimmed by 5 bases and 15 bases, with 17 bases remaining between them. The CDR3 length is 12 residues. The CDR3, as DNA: TGTGCCAGTAGTGTAAGGGCCGACGACCGGTTCTTC. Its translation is CASSVRADDRFF.

CDR3 region: CASSLGQSSSYNSPLHF. DNA of the CDR3: TGTGCCAGCAGTTTGGGACAGTCGAGCTCCTATAATTCACCCCTCCACTTT. The rearrangement joins TRBV28 to TRBJ1-6; 7 nucleotides agree with TRBD1. Germline-derived CDR1 and CDR2 are MDHEN and SYDVKM. The CDR3 extends over 17 amino acids. Trimming removed 3 bases from V and 0 bases from J; junction bases left unmatched: 5.

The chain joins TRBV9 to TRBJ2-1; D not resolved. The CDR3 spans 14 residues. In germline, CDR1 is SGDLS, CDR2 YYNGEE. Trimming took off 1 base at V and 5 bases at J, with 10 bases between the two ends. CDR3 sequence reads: CASSVLPNNNEQFF. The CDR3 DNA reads TGTGCCAGCAGCGTACTTCCTAACAACAATGAGCAGTTCTTC.

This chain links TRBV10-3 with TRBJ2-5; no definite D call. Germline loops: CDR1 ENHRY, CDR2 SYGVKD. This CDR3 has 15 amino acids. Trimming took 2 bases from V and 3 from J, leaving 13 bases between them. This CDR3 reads CAISEPGPLKETQYF. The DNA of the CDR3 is TGTGCCATCAGTGAGCCCGGGCCGCTCAAAGAGACCCAGTACTTC.

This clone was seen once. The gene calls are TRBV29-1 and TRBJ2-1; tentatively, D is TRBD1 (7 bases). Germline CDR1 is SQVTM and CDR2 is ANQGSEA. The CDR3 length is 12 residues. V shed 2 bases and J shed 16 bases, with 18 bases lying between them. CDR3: CSVERQGGVKFF. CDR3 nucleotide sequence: TGCAGCGTTGAAAGGCAGGGGGGAGTGAAATTCTTC.

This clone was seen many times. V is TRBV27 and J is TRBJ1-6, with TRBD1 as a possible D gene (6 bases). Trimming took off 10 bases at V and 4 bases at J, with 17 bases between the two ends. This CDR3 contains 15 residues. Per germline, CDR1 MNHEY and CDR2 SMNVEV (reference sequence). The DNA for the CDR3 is TGTGCCACCGCAACGGACAGACAATATAATTCACCCCTCCACTTT. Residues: CATATDRQYNSPLHF.

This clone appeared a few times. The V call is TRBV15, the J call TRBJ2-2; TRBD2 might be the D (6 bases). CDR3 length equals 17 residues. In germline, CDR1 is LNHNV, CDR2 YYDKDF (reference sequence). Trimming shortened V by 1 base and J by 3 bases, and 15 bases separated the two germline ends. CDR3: CATSRAGGGAYTGELFF. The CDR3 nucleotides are TGTGCCACCAGCAGAGCGGGCGGCGGGGCCTACACCGGGGAGCTGTTTTTT.

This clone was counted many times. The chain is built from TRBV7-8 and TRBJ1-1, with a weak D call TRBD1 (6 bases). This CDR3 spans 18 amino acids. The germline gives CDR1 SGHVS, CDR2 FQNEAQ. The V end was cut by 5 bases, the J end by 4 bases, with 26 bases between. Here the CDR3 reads CASSPLGVGLGGGTEAFF. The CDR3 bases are TGTGCCAGCAGCCCGCTAGGGGTAGGACTAGGGGGGGGCACTGAAGCTTTCTTT.

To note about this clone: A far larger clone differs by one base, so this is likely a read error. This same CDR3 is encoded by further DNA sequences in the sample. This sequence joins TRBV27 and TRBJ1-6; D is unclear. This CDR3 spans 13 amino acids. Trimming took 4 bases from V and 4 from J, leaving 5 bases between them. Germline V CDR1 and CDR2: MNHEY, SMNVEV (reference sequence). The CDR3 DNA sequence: TGTGCCAGCAGTTCGGGATATAATTCACCCCTCCACTTT. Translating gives CASSSGYNSPLHF.

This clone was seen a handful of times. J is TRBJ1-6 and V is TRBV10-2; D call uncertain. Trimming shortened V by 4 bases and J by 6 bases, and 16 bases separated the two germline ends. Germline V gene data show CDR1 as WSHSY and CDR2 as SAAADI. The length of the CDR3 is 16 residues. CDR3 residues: CASSVGGQEINSPLHF. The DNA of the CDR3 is TGCGCCAGCAGTGTGGGAGGGCAAGAGATTAATTCACCCCTCCACTTT.

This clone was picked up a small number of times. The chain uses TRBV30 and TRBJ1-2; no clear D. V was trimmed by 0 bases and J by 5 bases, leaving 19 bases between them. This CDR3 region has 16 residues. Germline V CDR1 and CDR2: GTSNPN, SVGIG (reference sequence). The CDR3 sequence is CAWSVSSGRRSYGYTF. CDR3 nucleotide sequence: TGTGCCTGGAGTGTAAGCTCGGGCAGGAGGAGTTATGGCTACACCTTC.

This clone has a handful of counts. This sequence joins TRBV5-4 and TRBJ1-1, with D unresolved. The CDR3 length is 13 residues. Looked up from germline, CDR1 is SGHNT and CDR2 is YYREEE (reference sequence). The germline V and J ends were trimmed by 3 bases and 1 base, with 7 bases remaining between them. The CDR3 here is CASSYRGNTEAFF. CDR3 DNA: TGTGCCAGCAGCTACCGAGGGAACACTGAAGCTTTCTTT.

In nucleotides, the CDR3 is TGTGCCACCAGCACAAAGGGACTAGTTGTGGCCAATGAGCAGTTCTTC. Amino acid sequence: CATSTKGLVVANEQFF. The chain has TRBV15 and TRBJ2-1; 8 nucleotides match TRBD2. J lost 6 bases, V lost 4 bases, and 11 bases had no gene match. CDR3 length: 16 amino acids. Germline CDR1 is LNHNV and CDR2 is YYDKDF (reference sequence).

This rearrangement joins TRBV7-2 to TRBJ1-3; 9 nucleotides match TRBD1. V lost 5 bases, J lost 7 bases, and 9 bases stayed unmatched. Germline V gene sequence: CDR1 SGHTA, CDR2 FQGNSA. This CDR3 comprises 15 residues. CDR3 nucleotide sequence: TGTGCCAGCAGCATGCGTGGGACAGGGAGTAACACCATATATTTT. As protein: CASSMRGTGSNTIYF.

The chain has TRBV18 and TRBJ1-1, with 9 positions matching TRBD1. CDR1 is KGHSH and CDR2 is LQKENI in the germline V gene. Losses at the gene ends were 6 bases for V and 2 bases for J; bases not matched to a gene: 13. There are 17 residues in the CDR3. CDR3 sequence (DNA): TGTGCCAGCTCCCAACAGGGCGGGACAGGGTTCAACACTGAAGCTTTCTTT. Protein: CASSQQGGTGFNTEAFF.

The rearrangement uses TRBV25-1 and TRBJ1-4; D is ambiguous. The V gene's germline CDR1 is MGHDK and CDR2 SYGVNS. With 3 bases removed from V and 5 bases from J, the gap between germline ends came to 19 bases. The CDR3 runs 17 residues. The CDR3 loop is CASSDITQKGLNEKLFF. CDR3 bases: TGTGCCAGCAGTGATATCACACAAAAGGGTCTGAATGAAAAACTGTTTTTT.

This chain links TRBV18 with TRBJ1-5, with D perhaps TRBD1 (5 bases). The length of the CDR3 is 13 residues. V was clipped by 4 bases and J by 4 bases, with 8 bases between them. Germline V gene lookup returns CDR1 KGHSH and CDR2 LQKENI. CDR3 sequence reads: CASSLNRNQPQHF. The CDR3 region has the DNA TGTGCCAGCTCACTTAACAGGAATCAGCCCCAGCATTTT.

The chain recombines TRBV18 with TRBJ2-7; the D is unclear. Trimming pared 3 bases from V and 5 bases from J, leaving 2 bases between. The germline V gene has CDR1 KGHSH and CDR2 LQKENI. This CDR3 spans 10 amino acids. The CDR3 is CASSPNEQYF. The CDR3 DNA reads TGTGCCAGCTCACCGAACGAGCAGTACTTC.

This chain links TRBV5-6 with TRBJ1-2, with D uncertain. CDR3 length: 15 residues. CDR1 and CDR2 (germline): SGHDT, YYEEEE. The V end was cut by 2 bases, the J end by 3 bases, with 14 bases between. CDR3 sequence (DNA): TGTGCCAGCAGCTTATTCGGGCCCGAATACTATGGCTACACCTTC. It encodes CASSLFGPEYYGYTF.

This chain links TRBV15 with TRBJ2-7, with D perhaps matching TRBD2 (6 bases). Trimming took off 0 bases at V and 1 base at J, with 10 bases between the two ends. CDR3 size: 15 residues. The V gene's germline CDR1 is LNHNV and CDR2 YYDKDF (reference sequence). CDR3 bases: TGTGCCACCAGCAGAGAGGGGACTCATTCCTACGAGCAGTACTTC. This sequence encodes CATSREGTHSYEQYF. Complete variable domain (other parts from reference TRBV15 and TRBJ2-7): DAMVIQNPRYQVTQFGKPVTLSCSQTLNHNVMYWYQQKSSQAPKLLFHYYDKDFNNEADTPDNFQSRRPNTSFCFLDIRSPGLGDTAMYLCATSREGTHSYEQYFGPGTRLTVT.

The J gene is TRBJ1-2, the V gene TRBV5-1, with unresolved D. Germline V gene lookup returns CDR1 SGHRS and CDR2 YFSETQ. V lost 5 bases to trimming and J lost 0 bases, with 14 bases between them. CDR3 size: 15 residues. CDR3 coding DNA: TGCGCCAGCAGGACCGCTGTTGGCGCTAACTATGGCTACACCTTC. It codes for CASRTAVGANYGYTF. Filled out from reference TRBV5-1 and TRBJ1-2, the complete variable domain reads KAGVTQTPRYLIKTRGQQVTLSCSPISGHRSVSWYQQTPGQGLQFLFEYFSETQRNKGNFPGRFSGRQFSNSRSEMNVSTLELGDSALYLCASRTAVGANYGYTFGSGTRLTVV.

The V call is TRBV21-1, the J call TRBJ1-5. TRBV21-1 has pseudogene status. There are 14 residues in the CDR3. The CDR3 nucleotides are TGTGCCAGGGGGGGGAAATATAGCAATCAGCCCCAGCATTTT. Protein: CARGGKYSNQPQHF.

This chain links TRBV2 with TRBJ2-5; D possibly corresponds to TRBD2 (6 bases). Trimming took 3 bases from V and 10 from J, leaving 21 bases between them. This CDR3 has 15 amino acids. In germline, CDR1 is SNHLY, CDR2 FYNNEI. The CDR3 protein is CASSEGGTARGDQYF. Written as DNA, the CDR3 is TGTGCCAGCAGTGAGGGCGGGACGGCTCGGGGTGACCAGTACTTC.